Listed here are 21 T cell receptor beta chains from one sample, sequenced in a study of blood T cells in healthy people across ages. The use of a sample-barcoded 5' primer and a J-beta primer mix characterized a second PCR of about 7 to 12 cycles. TCRdb used MiXCR to reprocess the 5' RACE reads, holding one entry per CDR3 protein. The table shows hundreds of thousands of distinct CDR3 sequences, with around 26% occurring only once. Sequencing was carried out using blood. The receptors derive from a woman of 80 years or more in good health.

The chain employs TRBV20-1 and TRBJ1-3; TRBD1 is a possible D gene (5 bases). The CDR3 covers 16 residues. Trimming left V 0 bases short and J 2 bases short, with 14 bases between. Germline CDR1 and CDR2: DFQATT and SNEGSKA (reference sequence). The CDR3: CSARDAVGGTGNTIYF. In nucleotides, the CDR3 is TGCAGTGCTAGAGACGCGGTGGGGGGGACTGGAAACACCATATATTTT.

This clonotype was seen ten or more times. The chain employs TRBV30 and TRBJ2-5; D unresolved. Germline CDR1 is GTSNPN and CDR2 is SVGIG (reference sequence). The V and J ends lost 2 bases and 5 bases respectively, with 6 bases between them. The CDR3 is 11 residues long. CDR3 coding DNA: TGTGCCTGGAGTCATCCGGAGACCCAGTACTTC. It encodes CAWSHPETQYF.

Worth noting for this clonotype: A much larger clonotype is one base distant, so this may be a read error. The chain couples TRBV6-2 or TRBV6-3 to TRBJ2-7, with 9 bases lining up with TRBD1. From germline, CDR1 is MNHEY and CDR2 SVGEGT. This CDR3 contains 13 residues. Written as DNA, the CDR3 is TGTACCAGCAGCAGGGACAGGGAATACGAGCAGTACTTC. Encoded protein: CTSSRDREYEQYF.

The V call is TRBV25-1, the J call TRBJ1-4; 8 bases map to TRBD1. Looked up from germline, CDR1 is MGHDK and CDR2 is SYGVNS. This CDR3 comprises 15 residues. Trimming at V came to 4 bases and at J to 7 bases, leaving 8 bases not matched to a gene. The CDR3 sequence is CASSAGQGGSEKLFF. The CDR3 coding sequence is TGTGCCAGCAGTGCCGGACAGGGAGGTAGTGAAAAACTGTTTTTT.

Note on this clonotype: A much larger clone sits a single nucleotide away, making a read error possible. The V gene is TRBV7-9, the J gene TRBJ2-5, with 7 nucleotides matching TRBD1. V shed 8 bases, J shed 11 bases, and the junction held 14 bases outside the gene matches. CDR1 is SEHNR, CDR2 FQNEAQ, per germline (reference sequence). The CDR3 runs 13 residues. CDR3 in DNA: TGTGCCAGCCAGACTGACAGGGCCAATGAGCAGTACTTC. This gives the protein CASQTDRANEQYF.

This chain joins TRBV5-1 and TRBJ1-6; 7 bases fit TRBD1. Germline CDR1 and CDR2: SGHRS and YFSETQ. Unmatched junction bases numbered 11, after V lost 0 bases and J lost 11 bases. The CDR3 loop spans 16 amino acids. The CDR3 loop reads CASSLAGGNGAAPLHF. CDR3 DNA sequence: TGCGCCAGCAGCTTGGCAGGGGGAAACGGTGCGGCACCCCTCCACTTT.

J is TRBJ1-1 and V is TRBV20-1; perhaps TRBD1 as D (5 bases). Between the trimmed V and J ends, which lost 5 bases and 1 base, there was a span of 8 bases. From germline, CDR1 is DFQATT and CDR2 SNEGSKA (reference sequence). CDR3 length equals 12 residues. CDR3 in DNA: TGCAGTGCTCGGACATCGAACACTGAAGCTTTCTTT. As protein: CSARTSNTEAFF.

For this clonotype: The junction departs from the called germline gene at one end, perhaps through a read error. This chain connects TRBV29-1 to TRBJ1-2, with D perhaps matching TRBD1 (5 bases). Germline assignment: CDR1 SQVTM and CDR2 ANQGSEA. This CDR3 is 13 amino acids long. The CDR3 nucleotides are TGCTGCGTTGAAGTTCTAAACAGGTCCGGCTACACCTTC. Amino acids: CCVEVLNRSGYTF.

This clonotype was seen a single time. V usage is TRBV10-1 and J usage is TRBJ1-5; 8 bases align to TRBD1. Germline lookup yields CDR1 WNHNN and CDR2 SYGVQD (reference sequence). The CDR3 is 16 residues long. V lost 0 bases and J lost 3; bases outside the gene matches: 4. CDR3 amino acids: CASSESGTGFNQPQHF. As DNA, the CDR3 is TGCGCCAGCAGTGAGTCCGGGACAGGATTCAATCAGCCCCAGCATTTT.

The rearrangement links TRBV5-4 to TRBJ2-7; D is unresolved. Germline V gene data show CDR1 as SGHNT and CDR2 as YYREEE (reference sequence). V was trimmed by 1 base and J by 0 bases, leaving 11 bases between them. CDR3 length: 15 amino acids. The CDR3 sequence: CASSLLPENSYEQYF. The CDR3 DNA reads TGTGCCAGCAGCTTGCTCCCGGAAAACTCCTACGAGCAGTACTTC.

The gene calls are TRBV7-6 and TRBJ2-3, with 11 bases matching TRBD2. The CDR3 length is 16 residues. After removal of 2 bases from V and 1 base from J, the junction contained 2 bases not matched to a gene. CDR1 is SGHVS and CDR2 is FNYEAQ in the germline V gene. CDR3 residues: CASSLKLAGGTDTQYF. The CDR3 coding sequence is TGTGCCAGCAGCTTAAAACTAGCGGGAGGCACAGATACGCAGTATTTT.

The genes are TRBV3-1 and TRBJ2-1, with 13 bases fitting TRBD2. The CDR3 totals 16 residues. Germline V CDR1 and CDR2: LGHDT, YNNKEL (reference sequence). Trimming at V came to 6 bases and at J to 5 bases, leaving 7 bases not matched to a gene. CDR3 nucleotides: TGTGCCAGCAGTCGGACTAGCGGGGGACCTCACAATGAGCAGTTCTTC. Translating it yields CASSRTSGGPHNEQFF.

This clonotype was observed many times. The CDR3 protein is CASSDTGVFQPQHF. Written as DNA, the CDR3 is TGCGCCAGCAGTGACACAGGGGTTTTTCAGCCCCAGCATTTT. J is TRBJ1-5 and V is TRBV10-2; TRBD1 aligns across 7 bases. CDR1 and CDR2 from the germline V gene are WSHSY and SAAADI. Losses at the gene ends were 3 bases for V and 6 bases for J; bases not matched to a gene: 5. The CDR3 is 14 amino acids.

The chain combines TRBV7-2 with TRBJ2-7, with 12 bases fitting TRBD2. This CDR3 has 14 residues. CDR1 and CDR2 (germline): SGHTA, FQGNSA. The CDR3 loop is CASGRTSGTYEQYF. CDR3 DNA: TGTGCTAGCGGGAGGACTAGCGGGACCTACGAGCAGTACTTC. The full variable domain, rest sourced from reference TRBV7-2 and TRBJ2-7, is GAGVSQSPSNKVTEKGKDVELRCDPISGHTALYWYRQSLGQGLEFLIYFQGNSAPDKSGLPSDRFSAERTGGSVSTLTIQRTQQEDSAVYLCASGRTSGTYEQYFGPGTRLTVT.

This clonotype was detected many times. The rearrangement uses TRBV5-1 and TRBJ2-7; a weak D match, TRBD2 (6 bases). The CDR3 loop spans 15 amino acids. Germline CDR1 reads SGHRS; CDR2 reads YFSETQ. Trimming left V 1 base short and J 7 bases short, with 18 bases between. CDR3 DNA: TGCGCCAGCAGCTTGAGTGGAGGGAAGTTGGGGGAGCAGTACTTC. It codes for CASSLSGGKLGEQYF.

This clonotype was picked up many times. The V call is TRBV6-6, the J call TRBJ1-5; 7 nucleotides agree with TRBD1. The V and J ends lost 4 bases and 7 bases, in that order; junction bases with no gene match: 7. The CDR3 sequence is 14 residues long. Germline CDR1 and CDR2: MNHNY and SVGAGI (reference sequence). In DNA, the CDR3 is TGTGCCAGCAGTTCCAGACAGGGAGGACAGCCCCAGCATTTT. Protein sequence: CASSSRQGGQPQHF.

About this clonotype itself: No conserved phenylalanine or tryptophan ends this CDR3, so it is likely a read error. The gene calls are TRBV6-5 and TRBJ1-2; TRBD1 aligns across 11 bases. Trimming at V came to 4 bases and at J to 1 base, leaving 2 bases not matched to a gene. Germline V gene sequence: CDR1 MNHEY, CDR2 SVGAGI. There are 15 residues in the CDR3. The CDR3 sequence: CASSSGTGGNYGYTI. The CDR3 coding sequence is TGTGCCAGCAGTTCCGGGACAGGGGGTAACTATGGCTACACCATC.

This clonotype has a handful of counts. The genes are TRBV6-5 and TRBJ2-7; D might be TRBD2 (5 bases). In germline, CDR1 is MNHEY, CDR2 SVGAGI. The CDR3 runs 16 residues. Trimming shortened V by 0 bases and J by 7 bases, and 19 bases separated the two germline ends. The CDR3, as DNA: TGTGCCAGCAGTTACTCGAAGGGAGCGACGTACAATGAGCAGTACTTC. Amino acid sequence: CASSYSKGATYNEQYF.

This clonotype appeared once. The CDR3 end shows no conserved phenylalanine or tryptophan, and so a read error is likely. The rearrangement uses TRBV7-2 and TRBJ2-7; D is perhaps TRBD2 (5 bases). The closer fit of TRBJ2-4 to the DNA end suggests the J call may be wrong. This CDR3 comprises 16 residues. Germline V gene sequence: CDR1 SGHTA, CDR2 FQGNSA. CDR3 coding DNA: TGTGCCAGCAGCCCCACGAGAGGGCAGGTGGGGAACATTCAGTACTGC. Protein: CASSPTRGQVGNIQYC.

The chain is built from TRBV18 and TRBJ2-4; maybe TRBD1 (5 bases). The CDR3 is 16 residues long. V was shortened by 2 bases and J by 0 bases, with 11 bases between the two germline ends. Germline V gene lookup returns CDR1 KGHSH and CDR2 LQKENI. Here the CDR3 DNA reads TGTGCCAGCTCACCAAGGGGAATTCTAGCCAAAAACATTCAGTACTTC. This sequence encodes CASSPRGILAKNIQYF.

This clonotype has more than one count but fewer than ten. The chain combines TRBV6-6 with TRBJ1-5; no clear D. Germline CDR1 reads MNHNY; CDR2 reads SVGAGI (reference sequence). Trimming pared 7 bases from V and 4 bases from J, leaving 23 bases between. CDR3 length equals 17 residues. The CDR3 reads CASITPRIGVRNQPQHF. CDR3 nucleotide sequence: TGTGCCAGCATAACACCTCGAATCGGGGTTAGAAATCAGCCCCAGCATTTT.